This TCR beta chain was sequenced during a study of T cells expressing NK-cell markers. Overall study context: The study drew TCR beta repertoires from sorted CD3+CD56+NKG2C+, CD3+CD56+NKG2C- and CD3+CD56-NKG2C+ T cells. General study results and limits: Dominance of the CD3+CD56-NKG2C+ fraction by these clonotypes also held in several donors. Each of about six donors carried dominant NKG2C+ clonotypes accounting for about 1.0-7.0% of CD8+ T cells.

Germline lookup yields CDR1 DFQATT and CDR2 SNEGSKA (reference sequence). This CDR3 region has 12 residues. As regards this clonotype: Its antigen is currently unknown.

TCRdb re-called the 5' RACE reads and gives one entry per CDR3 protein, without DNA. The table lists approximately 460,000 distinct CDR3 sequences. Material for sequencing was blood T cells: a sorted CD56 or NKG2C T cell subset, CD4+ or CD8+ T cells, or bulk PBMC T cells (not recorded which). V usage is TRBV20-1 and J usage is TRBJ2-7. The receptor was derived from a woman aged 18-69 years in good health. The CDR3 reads CSASDFSHEQYF.